One sample yielded the 30 T cell receptor beta chains listed below, sequenced in a study of pediatric ulcerative colitis. Clones were sequenced by immunoSEQ multiplex PCR, and TCRdb holds only the in-frame ones, with some missing. The sample gives 55,000 to 65,000 clones, around four fifths of which show up once; 4% to 6.5% is in the top ten. The sequenced sample was blood. Receptors were obtained from a boy between 10 and 17 years old with moderate ulcerative colitis.

The V and J genes are TRBV5-1 and TRBJ1-2, with TRBD1 matching 11 bases. Germline CDR1 SGHRS, CDR2 YFSETQ. V dropped 0 bases and J dropped 4; count of bases not matched to a gene: 5. The CDR3 is made up of 16 amino acids. The CDR3 bases are TGCGCCAGCAGCTTGGTAGGACAGGGGGCAAGCTATGGCTACACCTTC. The encoded protein is CASSLVGQGASYGYTF.

This clone was counted a few times. This chain joins TRBV9 and TRBJ1-2, with TRBD1 as a possible D gene (6 bases). Germline CDR1 and CDR2: SGDLS and YYNGEE. V was pared by 4 bases and J by 6 bases, with 16 bases between. The length of the CDR3 is 14 residues. The DNA of the CDR3 is TGTGCCAGCAGCATCACACAGGGAGTCCATGGCTACACCTTC. Its protein product is CASSITQGVHGYTF. Combining the CDR3 with reference TRBV9 and TRBJ1-2 gives the whole variable domain DSGVTQTPKHLITATGQRVTLRCSPRSGDLSVYWYQQSLDQGLQFLIQYYNGEERAKGNILERFSAQQFPDLHSELNLSSLELGDSALYFCASSITQGVHGYTFGSGTRLTVV.

The chain employs TRBV28 and TRBJ2-2; TRBD2 matches 9 bases. The germline V gene has CDR1 MDHEN and CDR2 SYDVKM. The CDR3 runs 15 residues. The trim removed 6 bases at V and 6 bases at J, leaving 8 bases unmatched. The CDR3 loop reads CASSIDSGSAGELFF. In DNA form, the CDR3 reads TGTGCCAGCAGCATAGATAGCGGGAGTGCCGGGGAGCTGTTTTTT.

This clone was counted only a few times. The V gene is TRBV5-1, the J gene TRBJ2-7; D is ambiguous. CDR1 is SGHRS and CDR2 is YFSETQ in the germline V gene. This CDR3 spans 13 amino acids. Trimming pared 3 bases from V and 5 bases from J, leaving 12 bases between. Here the CDR3 reads CASSSPALNEQYF. Here the CDR3 DNA reads TGCGCCAGCAGCTCGCCTGCTCTTAACGAGCAGTACTTC.

This clone was detected once. The chain uses TRBV11-2 and TRBJ2-7; maybe TRBD1 (6 bases). CDR1 and CDR2 (germline): SGHAT, FQNNGV. Trimming left V 2 bases short and J 0 bases short, with 11 bases between. CDR3 length: 15 amino acids. CDR3 residues: CASSLPGTPSYEQYF. CDR3 sequence (DNA): TGTGCCAGCAGCTTACCGGGGACACCCTCCTACGAGCAGTACTTC.

The chain links TRBV27 to TRBJ2-1, with 7 bases matching TRBD1. V shed 5 bases and J 2 bases; nucleotides not matched to a gene: 6. Germline V gene sequence: CDR1 MNHEY, CDR2 SMNVEV (reference sequence). This CDR3 spans 15 amino acids. For the CDR3, the DNA is TGTGCCAGCAGTCCCGGACAGGCGACCTACAATGAGCAGTTCTTC. It translates to CASSPGQATYNEQFF.

The J gene is TRBJ1-1, the V gene TRBV13; D is ambiguous. The germline V gene encodes CDR1 PRHDT and CDR2 FYEKMQ (reference sequence). There are 12 residues in the CDR3. Deletions cut 4 bases from V and 2 bases from J, with 5 bases between. The CDR3: CASSYLNTEAFF. CDR3 bases: TGTGCCAGCAGCTACCTAAACACTGAAGCTTTCTTT. Full variable domain (remainder filled in from reference TRBV13 and TRBJ1-1): AAGVIQSPRHLIKEKRETATLKCYPIPRHDTVYWYQQGPGQDPQFLISFYEKMQSDKGSIPDRFSAQQFSDYHSELNMSSLELGDSALYFCASSYLNTEAFFGQGTRLTVV.

The V call is TRBV5-4, the J call TRBJ2-7; D tentatively reads TRBD1 or TRBD2 (5 bases each). The CDR3 spans 17 residues. Germline-derived CDR1 and CDR2 are SGHNT and YYREEE (reference sequence). Trimming stripped 4 bases from V and 0 bases from J, with 20 bases between. CDR3 sequence reads: CASSQFYSWGSSYEQYF. CDR3 coding DNA: TGTGCCAGCAGCCAATTCTATTCGTGGGGGAGCTCCTACGAGCAGTACTTC.

The CDR3 sequence: CASSATDPRTGELFF. The CDR3 nucleotides are TGCGCCAGCAGCGCAACCGACCCGAGGACCGGGGAGCTGTTTTTT. The chain couples TRBV5-1 to TRBJ2-2, with no clear D. Per the germline V gene, CDR1 is SGHRS and CDR2 is YFSETQ. The CDR3 has 15 residues. V was clipped by 4 bases and J by 5 bases, with 15 bases between them. The variable domain in full, completed from reference TRBV5-1 and TRBJ2-2, reads KAGVTQTPRYLIKTRGQQVTLSCSPISGHRSVSWYQQTPGQGLQFLFEYFSETQRNKGNFPGRFSGRQFSNSRSEMNVSTLELGDSALYLCASSATDPRTGELFFGEGSRLTVL.

As DNA, the CDR3 is TGTGCCAGCAGGAAACCCTACAGCCTGAACACTGAAGCTTTCTTT. Translating it yields CASRKPYSLNTEAFF. The chain joins TRBV6-1 to TRBJ1-1, with unresolved D. Per the germline V gene, CDR1 is MNHNS and CDR2 is SASEGT. The CDR3 consists of 15 residues. V gave up 6 bases and J gave up 0 bases, with 14 bases separating them.

The chain carries TRBV10-1 and TRBJ2-3, with D tentatively TRBD2 (5 bases). Germline CDR1 and CDR2: WNHNN and SYGVQD (reference sequence). V was pared by 0 bases and J by 6 bases, with 10 bases between. This CDR3 region has 14 residues. This chain's CDR3 is CASSESPRGDTQYF. CDR3 nucleotide sequence: TGCGCCAGCAGTGAGTCGCCTAGAGGGGATACGCAGTATTTT.

The V call is TRBV27, the J call TRBJ2-3; the D gene is possibly TRBD2 (6 bases). The germline gives CDR1 MNHEY, CDR2 SMNVEV (reference sequence). CDR3 length: 13 residues. Trimming shortened V by 2 bases and J by 3 bases, and 6 bases separated the two germline ends. The CDR3 DNA follows: TGTGCCAGCAGTTTAGGGGGGACAGATACGCAGTATTTT. Translating gives CASSLGGTDTQYF.

The genes are TRBV7-3 and TRBJ2-2; 9 bases align to TRBD2. The CDR3 totals 16 residues. Germline V CDR1 and CDR2: SGHTA, FQGTGA. The J segment lost 6 bases and the V segment lost 2 bases, leaving 7 bases of the junction unmatched. CDR3 protein: CASSLGTSLIAGELFF. CDR3 DNA sequence: TGTGCCAGCAGCTTAGGGACTAGCTTAATCGCCGGGGAGCTGTTTTTT.

V usage is TRBV10-1 and J usage is TRBJ2-7, with D possibly matching TRBD2 (5 bases). CDR3 length equals 15 residues. V lost 2 bases and J 2 bases, leaving 13 bases between the germline ends. Germline V gene lookup returns CDR1 WNHNN and CDR2 SYGVQD (reference sequence). The CDR3 DNA sequence: TGCGCCAGCAGTGAGGACGGGGTAGGAACCTACGAGCAGTACTTC. This sequence encodes CASSEDGVGTYEQYF.

The J gene is TRBJ1-2, the V gene TRBV7-3; D is unclear. With 5 bases removed from V and 8 bases from J, the gap between germline ends came to 12 bases. CDR1 is SGHTA, CDR2 FQGTGA, per germline. This CDR3 contains 12 residues. CDR3 sequence reads: CASSPDGLGYTF. CDR3 sequence (DNA): TGTGCCAGCAGCCCCGACGGCTTGGGCTACACCTTC.

The CDR3 spells CASSSQGDTEAFF. As DNA, the CDR3 is TGTGCCAGCAGCTCGCAGGGAGACACTGAAGCTTTCTTT. The rearrangement links TRBV7-2 to TRBJ1-1, with D possibly being TRBD1 (5 bases). Germline values: CDR1 SGHTA, CDR2 FQGNSA. This CDR3 contains 13 residues. V was pared by 4 bases and J by 3 bases, with 9 bases between.

This sequence joins TRBV14 and TRBJ2-1; D not resolved. Germline assignment: CDR1 SGHDN and CDR2 FVKESK. V was cut by 2 bases and J by 7 bases, with 0 bases left in between. CDR3 length: 10 amino acids. This chain's CDR3 is CASSQNEQFF. DNA for the CDR3: TGTGCCAGCAGCCAAAATGAGCAGTTCTTC.

CDR3 residues: CATSRSGGAETQYF. CDR3 coding DNA: TGTGCCACCAGCAGGAGCGGGGGGGCAGAGACCCAGTACTTC. The chain couples TRBV15 to TRBJ2-5; 10 nucleotides match TRBD2. Trimming at V came to 3 bases and at J to 4 bases, leaving 2 bases not matched to a gene. The CDR3 is made up of 14 amino acids. Germline values: CDR1 LNHNV, CDR2 YYDKDF (reference sequence).

The chain links TRBV7-8 to TRBJ1-1; D is undetermined. Trimming stripped 1 base from V and 1 base from J, with 10 bases between. Germline CDR1 reads SGHVS; CDR2 reads FQNEAQ. The CDR3 runs 15 residues. The CDR3 DNA follows: TGTGCCAGCAGCTTAGACCTAAACAGGAACACTGAAGCTTTCTTT. Its protein is CASSLDLNRNTEAFF.

This sequence joins TRBV11-2 and TRBJ1-2, with D uncertain. V was shortened by 0 bases and J by 4 bases, with 0 bases between the two germline ends. CDR1 is SGHAT, CDR2 FQNNGV, per germline. This CDR3 comprises 11 residues. DNA of the CDR3: TGTGCCAGCAGCTTAGACTATGGCTACACCTTC. Protein product: CASSLDYGYTF. Using reference TRBV11-2 and TRBJ1-2 for the parts outside the CDR3, the full variable domain is EAGVAQSPRYKIIEKRQSVAFWCNPISGHATLYWYQQILGQGPKLLIQFQNNGVVDDSQLPKDRFSAERLKGVDSTLKIQPAKLEDSAVYLCASSLDYGYTFGSGTRLTVV.

This clone was seen a single time. The genes are TRBV5-5 and TRBJ1-2, with D possibly being TRBD1 (6 bases). CDR3 size: 14 residues. The V gene lost 0 bases and the J gene lost 7 bases, with 13 bases spanning the gap. CDR1 and CDR2 (germline): SGHKS, YYEKEE (reference sequence). The CDR3 is CASSLDRGRAGYTF. CDR3 coding DNA: TGTGCCAGCAGCTTGGATAGGGGGAGGGCTGGCTACACCTTC.

This sequence joins TRBV19 and TRBJ2-7, with D possibly being TRBD1 (5 bases). The V end lost 9 bases, the J end lost 0 bases, and 9 bases lay between the germline ends. The germline V gene encodes CDR1 LNHDA and CDR2 SQIVND (reference sequence). The CDR3 spans 12 residues. CDR3 sequence: CASRASSYEQYF. The CDR3 nucleotides are TGTGCCAGCAGGGCCTCCTCCTACGAGCAGTACTTC.

By sample share, this clone is medium-sized (0.01 to 0.1%). The V call is TRBV7-9, the J call TRBJ1-5, with D maybe TRBD1 (5 bases). V shed 3 bases and J shed 0 bases, with 9 bases lying between them. CDR1 and CDR2 (germline): SEHNR, FQNEAQ (reference sequence). This CDR3 comprises 15 residues. The CDR3: CASSFDRTSNQPQHF. In DNA, the CDR3 is TGTGCCAGCAGCTTTGACAGAACTAGCAATCAGCCCCAGCATTTT.

The V call is TRBV5-5, the J call TRBJ1-4; D unclear. V lost 1 base and J 6 bases, leaving 10 bases between the germline ends. The CDR3 contains 14 residues. CDR1 is SGHKS, CDR2 YYEKEE, per germline (reference sequence). The CDR3 loop reads CASSLLLPDEKLFF. The CDR3 bases are TGTGCCAGCAGCTTGCTCTTGCCGGATGAAAAACTGTTTTTT.

The chain uses TRBV7-3 and TRBJ1-1; D call uncertain. The CDR3 runs 17 residues. Trimming removed 5 bases at V and 2 bases at J, with 21 bases between. CDR1 and CDR2 from the germline V gene are SGHTA and FQGTGA. CDR3: CASSRLPVQRINTEAFF. CDR3 bases: TGTGCCAGCAGCCGTCTCCCGGTGCAGCGAATAAACACTGAAGCTTTCTTT. Full variable domain (outside the CDR3, taken from reference TRBV7-3 and TRBJ1-1): GAGVSQTPSNKVTEKGKYVELRCDPISGHTALYWYRQSLGQGPEFLIYFQGTGAADDSGLPNDRFFAVRPEGSVSTLKIQRTERGDSAVYLCASSRLPVQRINTEAFFGQGTRLTVV.

The chain recombines TRBV30 with TRBJ1-4; maybe TRBD1 (5 bases). The CDR3 extends over 16 amino acids. The V end was cut by 0 bases, the J end by 5 bases, with 16 bases between. CDR1 and CDR2 (germline): GTSNPN, SVGIG (reference sequence). Written as DNA, the CDR3 is TGTGCCTGGAGTGTAAGTGGCAGGACAATCAATGAAAAACTGTTTTTT. Amino acids: CAWSVSGRTINEKLFF.

The gene calls are TRBV5-6 and TRBJ2-7; TRBD1 aligns across 9 bases. V shed 0 bases, J shed 2 bases, and the junction held 9 bases outside the gene matches. The CDR3 sequence is 17 residues long. Germline V lookup: CDR1 SGHDT, CDR2 YYEEEE. CDR3 sequence reads: CASSLARTGDMTYEQYF. The CDR3 nucleotides read TGTGCCAGCAGCTTGGCCCGGACAGGGGACATGACCTACGAGCAGTACTTC. Variable domain in full (rest from reference TRBV5-6 and TRBJ2-7): DAGVTQSPTHLIKTRGQQVTLRCSPKSGHDTVSWYQQALGQGPQFIFQYYEEEERQRGNFPDRFSGHQFPNYSSELNVNALLLGDSALYLCASSLARTGDMTYEQYFGPGTRLTVT.

This clone has more than one count but fewer than ten. The rearrangement uses TRBV7-8 and TRBJ1-5, with D hard to call. CDR1 SGHVS and CDR2 FQNEAQ come from the germline V gene. This CDR3 region has 15 residues. With 1 base removed from V and 9 bases from J, the gap between germline ends came to 16 bases. This CDR3 reads CASSLESGSLMPQHF. The CDR3 DNA is TGTGCCAGCAGCTTAGAGTCCGGGTCATTGATGCCCCAGCATTTT. Looking up the rest from reference TRBV7-8 and TRBJ1-5 gives the full variable domain: GAGVSQSPRYKVAKRGQDVALRCDPISGHVSLFWYQQALGQGPEFLTYFQNEAQLDKSGLPSDRFFAERPEGSVSTLKIQRTQQEDSAVYLCASSLESGSLMPQHFGDGTRLSIL.

The chain employs TRBV6-1 and TRBJ2-1; TRBD1 agrees at 9 bases. The CDR3 extends over 15 amino acids. V lost 3 bases, J lost 7 bases, and 7 bases stayed unmatched. Germline loops: CDR1 MNHNS, CDR2 SASEGT. CDR3 nucleotide sequence: TGTGCCAGCAGTGACCCCAGGGACAGGGTTAATGAGCAGTTCTTC. It translates to CASSDPRDRVNEQFF.

The chain uses TRBV5-6 and TRBJ2-1, with D perhaps TRBD1 (6 bases). V lost 4 bases and J lost 7, with 12 bases in between. The CDR3 loop spans 13 amino acids. The germline V gene has CDR1 SGHDT and CDR2 YYEEEE. CDR3 DNA: TGTGCCAGCAGCGTGGGACATCAGAATGAGCAGTTCTTC. Translating gives CASSVGHQNEQFF.